This is a list of T cell receptor beta chains from one sample in a study of blood T cell repertoires in COVID-19. Profiling relied on immunoSEQ multiplex PCR, and the TCRdb table lists in-frame clones only, not all of them. The sample holds hundreds of thousands of clones, around 86% seen once. The sample consisted of peripheral blood. These receptors came from an elderly man with acute or convalescent COVID-19. Both conserved end residues are part of each CDR3. D genes are given only for firm matches. Size is stated for part of the rows, as once, few or many counts, or as a class when the clone is expanded.

TRBV10-1	TRBJ1-1	NA	NA	TGCGCCAGCAGAAAATTCCCAACAGGGAGCCACACTGAAGCTTTCTTT	CASRKFPTGSHTEAFF
TRBV27	TRBJ2-2	NA	NA	TGTGCCAGCAGGCGGGACGTCGCGAACACCGGGGAGCTGTTTTTT	CASRRDVANTGELFF
TRBV4-3	TRBJ2-1	TRBD2	NA	TGCGCCAGCAGCCAAGAGAGCGGGAGGGGCTACAATGAGCAGTTCTTC	CASSQESGRGYNEQFF
TRBV18	TRBJ1-1	NA	NA	TGTGCCAGCTCCCACCAGGCGATGAACACTGAAGCTTTCTTT	CASSHQAMNTEAFF
TRBV2	TRBJ1-2	NA	NA	TGTGCCAGCAGGGTACGAGGTGGAGGCGGGACTGTTGGCTACACCTTC	CASRVRGGGGTVGYTF
TRBV12-3/TRBV12-4	TRBJ2-1	NA	NA	TGTGCCAGCAGTCAGGGGAATGAGCAGTTCTTC	CASSQGNEQFF
TRBV6-5	TRBJ1-2	TRBD1	NA	TGTGCCAGCAGTTCGACAGGGGCCCTTCTCAGTGGCTACACCTTC	CASSSTGALLSGYTF
TRBV7-3	TRBJ1-4	NA	NA	TGTGCCAGCAGCCCAGGGCCGGGCTCTAATGAAAAACTGTTTTTT	CASSPGPGSNEKLFF
TRBV7-3	TRBJ1-1	TRBD1	NA	TGTGCCAGCAGCCCAGGGACAGGGGCTGAAGCTTTCTTT	CASSPGTGAEAFF
TRBV29-1	TRBJ2-1	TRBD2	NA	TGCAGCGTTTGTAAACTAGCGGGAGGGAATGAGCAGTTCTTC	CSVCKLAGGNEQFF
TRBV9	TRBJ2-2	TRBD2	NA	TGTGCCAGCAGCCCCCTTGGCGGGAGAGGGTCCGGGGAGCTGTTTTTT	CASSPLGGRGSGELFF
TRBV4-1	TRBJ2-7	TRBD2	NA	TGCGCCAGCAGCCAAGAGGCTAGCGGGAGCTCCTACGAGCAGTACTTC	CASSQEASGSSYEQYF
TRBV27	TRBJ2-2	NA	few	TGTGCCAGCAGTCCAGCCGACTTTTACCCCGGGGAGCTGTTTTTT	CASSPADFYPGELFF
TRBV27	TRBJ2-1	TRBD2	NA	TGTGCCACCTCAAGGACTAGCAATGAGCAGTTCTTC	CATSRTSNEQFF
TRBV7-9	TRBJ2-2	NA	NA	TGTGCCAGCATCCTCTCAGGGGCGGAACTTTACACCGGGGAGCTGTTTTTT	CASILSGAELYTGELFF
TRBV7-3	TRBJ2-3	TRBD1	NA	TGTGCCAGCAGCGTAGCACAGGGGGTTGGCGCGCAGTATTTT	CASSVAQGVGAQYF
TRBV19	TRBJ1-5	TRBD1	NA	TGTGCCAGTAGTATAACCACAGGGGTGGGCCAGCCCCAGCATTTT	CASSITTGVGQPQHF
TRBV29-1	TRBJ2-3	TRBD2	NA	TGCAGCGTTGGACTCCCGACTAGCGGGAGAGCAGATACGCAGTATTTT	CSVGLPTSGRADTQYF
TRBV25-1	TRBJ2-3	TRBD1	NA	TGTGCCAGCAAGGGTCGACAGGGGGCTTTTCACACAGATACGCAGTATTTT	CASKGRQGAFHTDTQYF
TRBV18	TRBJ2-3	NA	NA	TGTGCCAGCTCACCTCTCGGGGTAGATACGCAGTATTTT	CASSPLGVDTQYF
TRBV4-1	TRBJ1-4	NA	NA	TGCGCCAGCAGCCAACTATTGTCGGCGGTCCTAAATGAAAAACTGTTTTTT	CASSQLLSAVLNEKLFF
TRBV3-1/TRBV3-2	TRBJ1-4	NA	NA	TGTGCCAGCAGCCATCTAACCCATATTGAAAAACTGTTTTTT	CASSHLTHIEKLFF
TRBV7-9	TRBJ2-5	NA	NA	TGTGCCAGCAGCTTAGTTCGAGCGGACCAAGAGACCCAGTACTTC	CASSLVRADQETQYF
TRBV12-3/TRBV12-4	TRBJ1-2	NA	NA	TGTGCCAGCAGTGCCCGGGACTTAGGCTACACCTTC	CASSARDLGYTF
TRBV3-1/TRBV3-2	TRBJ2-1	TRBD2	NA	TGTGCCAGCAGCCAAGATGCGGGAGGGATATACAATGAGCAGTTCTTC	CASSQDAGGIYNEQFF
TRBV7-2	TRBJ1-3	TRBD1	NA	TGTGCCAGCAGCTTACAACAGGGGCTCCTCTCAGGAAACACCATATATTTT	CASSLQQGLLSGNTIYF
TRBV5-1	TRBJ2-2	NA	NA	TGCGCCAGCAGCTTGGATTCCAGCGGTAACGCCGGGGAGCTGTTTTTT	CASSLDSSGNAGELFF
TRBV7-2	TRBJ2-4	NA	NA	TGTGCCAGCAGCTTAGCACAGGGCGGTAAAAACATTCAGTACTTC	CASSLAQGGKNIQYF
TRBV6-5	TRBJ2-6	NA	NA	TGTGCCAGCAGTCGAGGGTTCGGGGCCAACGTCCTGACTTTC	CASSRGFGANVLTF
TRBV6-5	TRBJ2-7	TRBD1	NA	TGTGCCAGCAGGACCGGACAGGGGGGGCAGTACTTC	CASRTGQGGQYF
TRBV30	TRBJ1-6	NA	NA	TGTGCCTGGAGTGTACAGGCCAATTCACCCCTCCACTTT	CAWSVQANSPLHF
TRBV29-1	TRBJ2-5	NA	NA	TGCAGCGTCTTTCGGGGGTGGGAGACCCAGTACTTC	CSVFRGWETQYF
TRBV28	TRBJ2-1	NA	NA	TGTGCCAGCAGATTAAGGCGGGACGGTGGGTTTAGCTCCTACAATGAGCAGTTCTTC	CASRLRRDGGFSSYNEQFF
TRBV14	TRBJ1-4	TRBD1	NA	TGTGCCAGCAGCTATCGGACAGGGAGCCGGGAAAAACTGTTTTTT	CASSYRTGSREKLFF
TRBV27	TRBJ2-1	TRBD2	few	TGTGCCAGCAGTTCACTAGCCGGGAGGGATGAGCAGTTCTTC	CASSSLAGRDEQFF
TRBV18	TRBJ2-5	NA	NA	TGTGCCAGCTCACCACCCGATCGGCAAGAGACCCAGTACTTC	CASSPPDRQETQYF
TRBV4-1	TRBJ2-1	TRBD1	NA	TGCGCCAGCAGCCGAGCGGACAGGGGACTACTGGGCAATGAGCAGTTCTTC	CASSRADRGLLGNEQFF
TRBV11-3	TRBJ2-3	NA	NA	TGTGCCAGCAGCTCCAACCCTGCTAGTTTTGCTACGCAGTATTTT	CASSSNPASFATQYF
TRBV5-1	TRBJ2-1	TRBD1	NA	TGCGCCAGCAGCGCGACTGGACAGGGGGCGAATGAGCAGTTCTTC	CASSATGQGANEQFF
TRBV18	TRBJ1-1	NA	NA	TGTGCCAGCTCACCACGGAGGGGTGAAGCTTTCTTT	CASSPRRGEAFF
TRBV5-4	TRBJ2-5	TRBD1	NA	TGTGCCAGCAGCGGGGGACAGGGGGCGCGTTCGGAGACCCAGTACTTC	CASSGGQGARSETQYF
TRBV2	TRBJ1-3	NA	once	TGTGCCAGCAGCCGCGACGGGTTCCGAAACACCATATATTTT	CASSRDGFRNTIYF
TRBV11-3	TRBJ2-3	NA	NA	TGTGCCAGCAGCTTAGATCCGGGAGACACAGATACGCAGTATTTT	CASSLDPGDTDTQYF
TRBV18	TRBJ1-2	NA	NA	TGTGCCAGCTCACCGGGGCAGGTCTATGGCTACACCTTC	CASSPGQVYGYTF
TRBV12-3/TRBV12-4	TRBJ2-5	NA	NA	TGTGCCAGCAGTTTCTGGGGCGCTGAGACCCAGTACTTC	CASSFWGAETQYF
TRBV28	TRBJ1-2	NA	few	TGTGCCAGCAGTCCCCCGGACAGTCCCCTATGGGGCTACACCTTC	CASSPPDSPLWGYTF
TRBV5-8	TRBJ1-5	NA	few	TGTGCCAGCAGCGGCACGGACATAGGCAATCAGCCCCAGCATTTT	CASSGTDIGNQPQHF
TRBV7-2	TRBJ2-3	NA	once	TGTGCCAGCCCCGACTTCAACACAGATACGCAGTATTTT	CASPDFNTDTQYF
TRBV6-5	TRBJ1-2	TRBD1	NA	TGTGCCAGCGTTCGGAACAGGGGGTCCAACTATGGCTACACCTTC	CASVRNRGSNYGYTF
TRBV21-1	TRBJ2-4	NA	NA	TGTGCCAGCAGCACCTTGACAGGATTTCCAAAGGTAGCCAAAAACATTCAGTACTTC	CASSTLTGFPKVAKNIQYF
TRBV3-1/TRBV3-2	TRBJ2-4	TRBD1	NA	TGTGCCAGCAGTCTGGGACAGAAAAACATTCAGTACTTC	CASSLGQKNIQYF
TRBV7-2	TRBJ2-5	TRBD2	NA	TGTGCCAGCAGCTTAGTTGGGACTAGCGGTCCCCCGCAAGAGACCCAGTACTTC	CASSLVGTSGPPQETQYF
TRBV6-1	TRBJ1-3	NA	NA	TGTGCCAGCAGTGATCTGTCCCCTGGAAACACCATATATTTT	CASSDLSPGNTIYF
TRBV11-2	TRBJ2-1	NA	NA	TGTGCCAGCAGCCCGGGGACTGGGGGTGAGCAGTTCTTC	CASSPGTGGEQFF
TRBV7-2	TRBJ1-5	NA	NA	TGTGCCAGCAGCTTGGTTCCGTGGACGGGAGATCAGCCCCAGCATTTT	CASSLVPWTGDQPQHF
TRBV7-2	TRBJ2-4	NA	NA	TGTGCCAGCAGCTTAGACAGGAAGGGCATTCAGTACTTC	CASSLDRKGIQYF
TRBV2	TRBJ2-7	TRBD2	NA	TGTGCCAGCAGTGGGCGGGAGGGGATCTCCTACGAGCAGTACTTC	CASSGREGISYEQYF
TRBV7-9	TRBJ2-2	NA	NA	TGTGCCAGCAGCTTAAGTGGGAGGAACACCGGGGAGCTGTTTTTT	CASSLSGRNTGELFF
TRBV9	TRBJ2-3	NA	NA	TGTGCCAGCAGCGTAGCTACCGGGAGCACAGATACGCAGTATTTT	CASSVATGSTDTQYF